The 32 T cell receptor beta chains given below trace back to one sample, sequenced in a study of OX40 agonist ivuxolimab in advanced cancers. Only in-frame clones appear in the TCRdb table, and some are missing; sequencing was by immunoSEQ multiplex PCR. The sample holds 70,000 to 75,000 clones, around 80% seen once. Material: CD4+ or CD8+ T cells sorted from blood, obtained in a trial of the OX40 agonist ivuxolimab. The receptors derive from an adult with an advanced solid tumor such as melanoma, head and neck, liver or kidney cancer.

The gene calls are TRBV15 and TRBJ2-7, with D possibly matching TRBD1 (6 bases). Trimming took off 5 bases at V and 1 base at J, with 12 bases between the two ends. The germline V gene has CDR1 LNHNV and CDR2 YYDKDF (reference sequence). This CDR3 comprises 14 residues. CDR3 nucleotides: TGTGCCACCAGCTTTGACAGGTCTTCCTACGAGCAGTACTTC. The encoded protein is CATSFDRSSYEQYF.

The rearrangement joins TRBV5-1 to TRBJ2-7; 7 positions agree with TRBD1. After removal of 4 bases from V and 6 bases from J, the junction contained 7 bases not matched to a gene. This CDR3 is built from 13 residues. The germline V gene has CDR1 SGHRS and CDR2 YFSETQ. The CDR3 DNA is TGCGCCAGCAGCCCTGAGACAGGGCTCGAGCAGTACTTC. Translated, it gives CASSPETGLEQYF.

As DNA, the CDR3 is TGTGCCAGCAGCTACCCTCGGAGCGGCTACACCTTC. This translates into CASSYPRSGYTF. The chain uses TRBV7-2 and TRBJ1-2; D ambiguous. The CDR3 spans 12 residues. V was cut by 4 bases and J by 8 bases, with 11 bases left in between. The germline V gene has CDR1 SGHTA and CDR2 FQGNSA.

This chain uses TRBV5-4 with TRBJ1-5, with D tentatively TRBD1 (5 bases). This CDR3 is built from 13 residues. V was cut by 0 bases and J by 6 bases, with 7 bases left in between. Germline lookup yields CDR1 SGHNT and CDR2 YYREEE (reference sequence). For the CDR3, the DNA is TGTGCCAGCAGCTTGGAGGGGAGTCAGCCCCAGCATTTT. Encoded protein: CASSLEGSQPQHF.

V is TRBV11-2 and J is TRBJ2-5; no clear D gene. The CDR3 runs to 12 residues. V was clipped by 4 bases and J by 5 bases, with 8 bases between them. The V gene's germline CDR1 is SGHAT and CDR2 FQNNGV. CDR3 region: CASSSLRETQYF. The CDR3 bases are TGTGCCAGCAGCTCCCTGAGGGAGACCCAGTACTTC.

This CDR3 is CAISELPRGSGANVLTF. The CDR3, as DNA: TGTGCCATCAGTGAGTTACCCAGGGGCTCTGGGGCCAACGTCCTGACTTTC. The genes are TRBV10-3 and TRBJ2-6; D is perhaps TRBD1 (6 bases). Germline CDR1 is ENHRY and CDR2 is SYGVKD. Trimming took off 1 base at V and 0 bases at J, with 10 bases between the two ends. The CDR3 covers 17 residues.

The chain uses TRBV19 and TRBJ1-5, with 7 nucleotides matching TRBD1. Germline lookup yields CDR1 LNHDA and CDR2 SQIVND (reference sequence). V gave up 8 bases and J gave up 0 bases; unmatched junction bases: 13. CDR3 length equals 17 residues. The CDR3 sequence is CASLGGTVPYSNQPQHF. The CDR3 DNA sequence: TGTGCCAGTTTGGGAGGGACAGTGCCCTATAGCAATCAGCCCCAGCATTTT.

This clone was detected a few times. As DNA, the CDR3 is TGTGCCATCAGTGGGGAGACAGGGGGTAAGACCCAGTACTTC. This translates into CAISGETGGKTQYF. This chain joins TRBV10-3 and TRBJ2-5, with 9 bases identical to TRBD1. J lost 6 bases, V lost 4 bases, and 6 bases had no gene match. The CDR3 covers 14 residues. CDR1 and CDR2 from the germline V gene are ENHRY and SYGVKD.

This chain uses TRBV6-6 with TRBJ2-5, with D hard to call. The CDR3 is 11 residues long. Germline CDR1 MNHNY, CDR2 SVGAGI (reference sequence). Trimming removed 7 bases at V and 4 bases at J, with 7 bases between. The CDR3 here is CASKRVETQYF. The DNA for the CDR3 is TGTGCCAGCAAAAGGGTAGAGACCCAGTACTTC.

The gene calls are TRBV11-3 and TRBJ2-3; 14 nucleotides match TRBD2. Germline V gene sequence: CDR1 SGHNT, CDR2 YENEEA. The trim removed 5 bases at V and 1 base at J, leaving 5 bases unmatched. The CDR3 runs to 17 residues. This chain's CDR3 is CASSQGTSGGGTDTQYF. The CDR3, as DNA: TGTGCCAGCAGCCAAGGGACTAGCGGGGGAGGCACAGATACGCAGTATTTT. Based on the CDR3 plus reference TRBV11-3 and TRBJ2-3, the full variable domain is EAGVVQSPRYKIIEKKQPVAFWCNPISGHNTLYWYLQNLGQGPELLIRYENEEAVDDSQLPKDRFSAERLKGVDSTLKIQPAELGDSAVYLCASSQGTSGGGTDTQYFGPGTRLTVL.

V is TRBV5-1 and J is TRBJ2-1; 7 bases map to TRBD1. This CDR3 region has 15 residues. Losses at the gene ends were 2 bases for V and 4 bases for J; bases not matched to a gene: 6. Germline V gene sequence: CDR1 SGHRS, CDR2 YFSETQ. The CDR3 reads CASSFISGQYNEQFF. The CDR3 DNA sequence: TGCGCCAGCAGCTTCATCTCGGGACAGTACAATGAGCAGTTCTTC.

Turning to this clone: An end of the junction does not agree with germline; a read error may underlie this. The J gene is TRBJ2-1, the V gene TRBV29-1; no reliable D call. The germline V gene has CDR1 SQVTM and CDR2 ANQGSEA. The length of the CDR3 is 8 residues. The CDR3 bases are TGCAGCGTTGAATATTCGGTCTTC. This encodes CSVEYSVF.

The CDR3 is CASSSTGHSYEQYF. The CDR3 DNA reads TGTGCCAGCAGCTCGACAGGGCACTCCTACGAGCAGTACTTC. V usage is TRBV11-2 and J usage is TRBJ2-7; 7 bases agree with TRBD1. Germline values: CDR1 SGHAT, CDR2 FQNNGV. This CDR3 has 14 residues. V lost 4 bases and J lost 0; bases outside the gene matches: 3.

This sequence joins TRBV9 and TRBJ2-1; 8 nucleotides align to TRBD2. Germline lookup yields CDR1 SGDLS and CDR2 YYNGEE. The CDR3 is 14 residues long. V gave up 3 bases and J gave up 7 bases; unmatched junction bases: 6. The chain's CDR3 is CASSGSGTRNEQFF. DNA of the CDR3: TGTGCCAGCAGCGGATCCGGGACTAGAAATGAGCAGTTCTTC.

The V call is TRBV18, the J call TRBJ2-4; D is perhaps TRBD1 (7 bases). The ends were cut back, 3 bases at V and 8 bases at J, with 20 bases in the middle. The CDR3 consists of 16 residues. CDR1 and CDR2 from the germline V gene are KGHSH and LQKENI. CDR3 region: CASSPDRDSAADIQYF. The CDR3 DNA reads as TGTGCCAGCTCACCCGACAGGGACTCTGCCGCGGACATTCAGTACTTC.

V is TRBV18 and J is TRBJ2-3, with 7 bases lining up with TRBD1. The germline CDR1 and CDR2 sequences are KGHSH and LQKENI. The CDR3 has 13 residues. Losses at the gene ends were 6 bases for V and 4 bases for J; bases not matched to a gene: 4. CDR3 bases: TGTGCCAGCTCCTTGACAGGGCCAGATACGCAGTATTTT. Translated, it gives CASSLTGPDTQYF.

V gene TRBV5-1 combines with J gene TRBJ1-2; no firm D call. V was trimmed by 0 bases and J by 6 bases, leaving 12 bases between them. This CDR3 spans 14 amino acids. Per the germline V gene, CDR1 is SGHRS and CDR2 is YFSETQ. The CDR3 coding sequence is TGCGCCAGCAGCTTGGTAGGGTTACGAGATGGCTACACCTTC. Residues: CASSLVGLRDGYTF.

The chain uses TRBV2 and TRBJ1-1; TRBD1 might be the D (5 bases). There are 14 residues in the CDR3. V lost 6 bases to trimming and J lost 2 bases, with 13 bases between them. From germline, CDR1 is SNHLY and CDR2 FYNNEI. DNA of the CDR3: TGTGCCAGCAGAGTTCAGACAGTCAACACTGAAGCTTTCTTT. It translates to CASRVQTVNTEAFF. Filled out from reference TRBV2 and TRBJ1-1, the complete variable domain reads EPEVTQTPSHQVTQMGQEVILRCVPISNHLYFYWYRQILGQKVEFLVSFYNNEISEKSEIFDDQFSVERPDGSNFTLKIRSTKLEDSAMYFCASRVQTVNTEAFFGQGTRLTVV.

This clone was seen more than once but under ten times. The V gene is TRBV21-1, the J gene TRBJ1-2. TRBV21-1 is reported as a pseudogene. CDR3 length: 13 amino acids. In DNA, the CDR3 is TGTGCCAGCATCAACAGGGACGGGAATGGCTACACCTTC. Translated: CASINRDGNGYTF.

The chain couples TRBV19 to TRBJ2-1; D not resolved. This CDR3 contains 17 residues. The ends were cut back, 9 bases at V and 4 bases at J, with 25 bases in the middle. Germline values: CDR1 LNHDA, CDR2 SQIVND (reference sequence). CDR3 protein: CARRIRHPGMGYNEQFF. As DNA, the CDR3 is TGTGCCAGGCGCATCCGACATCCTGGAATGGGTTACAATGAGCAGTTCTTC.

The V gene is TRBV7-2, the J gene TRBJ1-3; D gene ambiguous. Trimming removed 1 base from V and 4 bases from J, with 14 bases in between. The CDR3 is 16 residues long. Germline V gives CDR1 SGHTA, CDR2 FQGNSA. The CDR3 region is CASSLGPVGLGNTIYF. CDR3 coding DNA: TGTGCCAGCAGCTTAGGCCCCGTTGGCCTGGGAAACACCATATATTTT.

This rearrangement joins TRBV7-8 to TRBJ2-2, with TRBD2 matching over 13 bases. The CDR3 totals 19 residues. Germline lookup yields CDR1 SGHVS and CDR2 FQNEAQ. V shed 5 bases and J 4 bases; nucleotides not matched to a gene: 13. CDR3 amino acids: CASSPTATSGGIGTGELFF. DNA of the CDR3: TGTGCCAGCAGCCCCACGGCGACTAGCGGGGGGATCGGCACCGGGGAGCTGTTTTTT.

J is TRBJ1-2 and V is TRBV5-6; D might be TRBD1 (5 bases). Germline V gives CDR1 SGHDT, CDR2 YYEEEE. The CDR3 extends over 12 amino acids. The germline V and J ends were trimmed by 1 base and 6 bases, with 7 bases remaining between them. CDR3: CASSLWGDGYTF. The CDR3 bases are TGTGCCAGCAGCTTGTGGGGGGATGGCTACACCTTC. Complete variable domain (other parts from reference TRBV5-6 and TRBJ1-2): DAGVTQSPTHLIKTRGQQVTLRCSPKSGHDTVSWYQQALGQGPQFIFQYYEEEERQRGNFPDRFSGHQFPNYSSELNVNALLLGDSALYLCASSLWGDGYTFGSGTRLTVV.

The chain recombines TRBV7-9 with TRBJ2-2; D is uncertain. This CDR3 comprises 12 residues. The V end was cut by 7 bases, the J end by 8 bases, with 11 bases between. Germline CDR1 SEHNR, CDR2 FQNEAQ (reference sequence). CDR3 loop: CASNSLGGELFF. Here the CDR3 DNA reads TGTGCCAGCAACTCCCTTGGTGGGGAGCTGTTTTTT. Drawing the rest from reference TRBV7-9 and TRBJ2-2, the complete variable domain is DTGVSQNPRHKITKRGQNVTFRCDPISEHNRLYWYRQTLGQGPEFLTYFQNEAQLEKSRLLSDRFSAERPKGSFSTLEIQRTEQGDSAMYLCASNSLGGELFFGEGSRLTVL.

The rearrangement links TRBV15 to TRBJ2-3; 7 nucleotides match TRBD2. CDR1 is LNHNV and CDR2 is YYDKDF in the germline V gene (reference sequence). V lost 0 bases to trimming and J lost 4 bases; unmatched junction nucleotides: 13. The CDR3 is made up of 18 amino acids. CDR3 sequence: CATSRDSGLAVGSDTQYF. DNA for the CDR3: TGTGCCACCAGCAGAGATTCTGGGCTAGCGGTGGGATCAGATACGCAGTATTTT.

V is TRBV21-1 and J is TRBJ2-1; the tabulated D call, TRBD2, remains unverified against the DNA. TRBV21-1 corresponds to a pseudogene. This CDR3 is 22 amino acids long. CDR3 nucleotides: TGTGCCAGCACCATGGGACTAGCGGGAGTAAGGGTAATAAGGAGCTCCTACAATGAGCAGTTCTTC. Protein product: CASTMGLAGVRVIRSSYNEQFF.

The V gene is TRBV5-4, the J gene TRBJ2-7; perhaps TRBD2 as D (5 bases). CDR1 SGHNT and CDR2 YYREEE come from the germline V gene (reference sequence). With 0 bases removed from V and 6 bases from J, the gap between germline ends came to 7 bases. The CDR3 runs 12 residues. The CDR3 is CASSLAGFEQYF. CDR3 DNA: TGTGCCAGCAGCTTGGCGGGGTTCGAGCAGTACTTC.

This sequence joins TRBV7-8 and TRBJ2-1; 9 nucleotides line up with TRBD1. Germline CDR1 reads SGHVS; CDR2 reads FQNEAQ. With V trimmed by 3 bases and J by 7 bases, 4 bases remained unmatched. The length of the CDR3 is 14 residues. CDR3 amino acids: CASSFWDRVNEQFF. The DNA of the CDR3 is TGTGCCAGCAGCTTTTGGGACAGGGTGAATGAGCAGTTCTTC.

V usage is TRBV19 and J usage is TRBJ2-5; maybe TRBD2 (6 bases). Per the germline V gene, CDR1 is LNHDA and CDR2 is SQIVND (reference sequence). V shed 9 bases and J shed 5 bases, with 25 bases lying between them. There are 16 residues in the CDR3. CDR3 DNA: TGTGCCAGCCAAATGGGAACTAGCCTCCACGGGGAGACCCAGTACTTC. Protein: CASQMGTSLHGETQYF. Complete variable domain (other parts from reference TRBV19 and TRBJ2-5): DGGITQSPKYLFRKEGQNVTLSCEQNLNHDAMYWYRQDPGQGLRLIYYSQIVNDFQKGDIAEGYSVSREKKESFPLTVTSAQKNPTAFYLCASQMGTSLHGETQYFGPGTRLLVL.

The chain carries TRBV18 and TRBJ1-6, with D maybe TRBD1 (6 bases). Germline CDR1 and CDR2: KGHSH and LQKENI. The CDR3 is 16 amino acids. V shed 0 bases and J shed 7 bases, with 13 bases lying between them. In nucleotides, the CDR3 is TGTGCCAGCTCACCACCGAGACAGGCCAACAATTCACCCCTCCACTTT. Translation gives CASSPPRQANNSPLHF.

Only a few counts were recorded for this clone. The chain has TRBV19 and TRBJ2-2; D remains ambiguous. The CDR3 loop spans 17 amino acids. V lost 7 bases, J lost 1 base, and 19 bases lay in between. CDR1 LNHDA and CDR2 SQIVND come from the germline V gene (reference sequence). For the CDR3, the DNA is TGTGCCAGTACCACGTGGGGTCTAACCCGGAACACCGGGGAGCTGTTTTTT. Translated, it gives CASTTWGLTRNTGELFF.

This clone was recorded only once. The chain joins TRBV5-4 to TRBJ2-1, with 11 bases fitting TRBD2. Germline V lookup: CDR1 SGHNT, CDR2 YYREEE (reference sequence). After removal of 6 bases from V and 7 bases from J, the junction contained 12 bases not matched to a gene. The length of the CDR3 is 16 residues. The CDR3: CASNPPGTSGPNEQFF. The CDR3 DNA is TGTGCCAGCAACCCCCCCGGGACTAGCGGACCAAATGAGCAGTTCTTC. The complete variable domain, with remaining parts taken from reference TRBV5-4 and TRBJ2-1, reads ETGVTQSPTHLIKTRGQQVTLRCSSQSGHNTVSWYQQALGQGPQFIFQYYREEENGRGNFPPRFSGLQFPNYSSELNVNALELDDSALYLCASNPPGTSGPNEQFFGPGTRLTVL.